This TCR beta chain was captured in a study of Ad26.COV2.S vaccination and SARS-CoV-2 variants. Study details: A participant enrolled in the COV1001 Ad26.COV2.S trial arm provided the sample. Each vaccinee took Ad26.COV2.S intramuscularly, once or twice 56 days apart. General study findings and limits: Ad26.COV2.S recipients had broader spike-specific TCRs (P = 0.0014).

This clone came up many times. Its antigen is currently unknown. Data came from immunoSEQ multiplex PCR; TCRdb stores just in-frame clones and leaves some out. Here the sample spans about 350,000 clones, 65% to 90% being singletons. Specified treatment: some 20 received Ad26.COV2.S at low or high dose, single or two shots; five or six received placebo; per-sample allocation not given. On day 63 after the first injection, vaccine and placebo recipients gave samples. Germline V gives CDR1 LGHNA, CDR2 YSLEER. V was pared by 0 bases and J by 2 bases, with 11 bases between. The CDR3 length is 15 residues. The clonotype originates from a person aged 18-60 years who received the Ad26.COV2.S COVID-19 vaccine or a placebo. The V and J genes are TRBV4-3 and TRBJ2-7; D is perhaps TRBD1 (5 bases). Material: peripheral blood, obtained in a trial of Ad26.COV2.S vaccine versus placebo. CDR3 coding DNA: TGCGCCAGCAGCCAAGATCGATGGGGCCCCTACGAGCAGTACTTC. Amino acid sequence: CASSQDRWGPYEQYF.